Listed below are T cell receptor beta chains from one sample, sequenced in a study of blood T cells in healthy people across ages. TCRdb redid the calling of the 5' RACE reads with MiXCR, one entry per CDR3 protein. This table has around 900,000 distinct CDR3 sequences, around 28% appearing once. Sequenced input: blood. Source of these receptors: a woman of 80 years or more in good health. Each CDR3 is given without its conserved first and last residue.

TRBV11-2,ASSLEGSEDTQY
TRBV4-2,ASSLGLGVPNERF
TRBV6-2/TRBV6-3,ASSYSRGSETQY
TRBV18,ASSPPGGVVTDTQY
TRBV5-1,ASSLVTPTDTQY
TRBV20-1,SARALRLAGITDAQY
TRBV18,ASSPGTGFDGYT
TRBV4-1,ASSQVRGTNEKLF
TRBV6-2/TRBV6-3,ASSYSIFRGGGNQPQH
TRBV28,ASSLGTGEFETQY
TRBV6-6,ASSTLQGAQPQH
TRBV6-6,ASSSRRDQPQH
TRBV6-1,ASSEVGETQY
TRBV5-1,ASSRSGGQNTEAF
TRBV27,ASSSRRSNQPQH
TRBV15,ATIGGGSSYNEQF
TRBV27,ASLEIIISNNYGYT
TRBV7-2,ASGMRGSYNERF
TRBV4-3,ASSQDIQTMNTEAF
TRBV4-3,ASSRQRGLETQF
TRBV4-3,ASSPGLSHQPQH
TRBV7-2,ASSATGRGETQY
TRBV5-1,ASSPIPDGTEAF
TRBV7-2,ASSLTGGLEKLF
TRBV19,ASSMVAGPYNEQF
TRBV3-1,ASSQDVFTGIDSPLH
TRBV11-2,ASSLGFSGASYEQY
TRBV4-2,ASNPVGGGPNEQF
TRBV28,ASSSPMDPNSYTGELF
TRBV29-1,SVAQGITEAF
TRBV6-2/TRBV6-3,ASSYTAGTGNNEQY
TRBV20-1,SARPQGPNSPLH
TRBV12-3/TRBV12-4,ASSFPLDAGADVLT
TRBV7-2,ASSLVATGSTDTQY
TRBV6-1,ASRSGGAYEQY
TRBV12-3/TRBV12-4,ASSFPLTTANTEAF
TRBV19,ASGSSPTGGDNLGYGYT
TRBV20-1,SAFSGTGYYEQY
TRBV12-3/TRBV12-4,ASSFGPHWSARTDTQY
TRBV19,SSGGGQGVQETQY
TRBV24-1,ATSVVSRGPYEQY
TRBV25-1,ASSDWWDSNQPQH
TRBV2,ASKGQTNEKRF
TRBV20-1,SARDGGYTQY
TRBV20-1,SARADEKVTGELF
TRBV11-2,ASSLGGQGSQPQH
TRBV6-2/TRBV6-3,ASSYSPGSLGQPQH
TRBV4-2,ASSQGASGQGTQY
TRBV5-5,ASSWGALSNQPQH
TRBV10-3,ATRDTDYEQY
TRBV27,ASSKDRGTSYGYT
TRBV11-2,ASSPSLGSGYEQD
TRBV9,ASSKRSGGYT
TRBV15,ATSRVGVGSPLH
TRBV6-6,ASSSPRDSLQEAQY
TRBV12-3/TRBV12-4,ASSSFTGELF